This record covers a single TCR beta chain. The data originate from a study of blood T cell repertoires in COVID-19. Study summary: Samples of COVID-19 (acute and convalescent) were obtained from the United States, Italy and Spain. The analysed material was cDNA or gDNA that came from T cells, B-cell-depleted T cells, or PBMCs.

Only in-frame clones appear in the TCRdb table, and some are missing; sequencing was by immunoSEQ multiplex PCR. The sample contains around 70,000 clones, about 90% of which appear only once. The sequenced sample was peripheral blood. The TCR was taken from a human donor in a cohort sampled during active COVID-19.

CDR3 sequence (DNA): TGTGCCAGCAGCCAAAAACGAGTAGCGACCCCCTCCACAGATACGCAGTATTTT. Translation: CASSQKRVATPSTDTQYF. The chain carries TRBV14 and TRBJ2-3; possible D gene TRBD2, 5 bases. From germline, CDR1 is SGHDN and CDR2 FVKESK. Trimming took off 2 bases at V and 2 bases at J, with 20 bases between the two ends. The CDR3 contains 18 residues.